The clone carrying this T cell receptor beta chain has at least ten counts. Every sequencing run produced over 190 million TCR-beta sequences that came from 15-18 subjects. TCRdb reprocessed the 5' RACE reads with MiXCR, giving one entry per CDR3 protein. The data contain about 24,000 distinct CDR3 sequences, 13% of them singletons. The sample originates from a study of neurological immune-mediated disorders. CDR1 is DFQATT and CDR2 is SNEGSKA in the germline V gene (reference sequence). The V end was cut by 4 bases, the J end by 3 bases, with 16 bases between. The length of the CDR3 is 14 residues. The sample was PBMCs. The sequence was collected from a woman aged 40 to 55 with HTLV-1-associated myelopathy (HAM/TSP). The V call is TRBV20-1, the J call TRBJ2-7; weak D call: TRBD1 (5 bases). In nucleotides, the CDR3 is TGCAGTGCTACCCCCCCCCAGGGCGGCTACGAGCAGTACTTC. Its translation: CSATPPQGGYEQYF.